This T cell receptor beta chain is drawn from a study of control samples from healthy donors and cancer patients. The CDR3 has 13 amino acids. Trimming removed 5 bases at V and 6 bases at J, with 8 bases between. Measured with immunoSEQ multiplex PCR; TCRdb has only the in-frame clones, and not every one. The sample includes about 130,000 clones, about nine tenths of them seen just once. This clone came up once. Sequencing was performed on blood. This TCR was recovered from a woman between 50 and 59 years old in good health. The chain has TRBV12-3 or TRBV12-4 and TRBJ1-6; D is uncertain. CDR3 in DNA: TGTGCCAGCAGTAATGGACCTAATTCACCCCTCCACTTT. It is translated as CASSNGPNSPLHF.